This is a list of T cell receptor beta chains from one sample in a study of cytomegalovirus exposure and HLA in healthy donors. Clones were sequenced by immunoSEQ multiplex PCR, and TCRdb holds only the in-frame ones, with some missing. The table includes hundreds of thousands of clones, approximately 82% detected once. Sequencing was done on a sample of PBMCs. These receptors were taken from a young man in good health and CMV-seronegative. CDR3s include the opening cysteine and the closing phenylalanine or tryptophan. Each record gives: J gene, D gene, clone size, V gene, CDR3 protein, CDR3 DNA. D genes are given only for firm matches. Expanded clones are given a class, and other clones once, few, many or no size at all.

j_gene: TRBJ2-3; d_gene: NA; abundance: once; v_gene: TRBV9; CDR3aa: CASRALPGDTQYF; CDR3nt: TGTGCCAGCAGGGCACTCCCCGGGGATACGCAGTATTTT
j_gene: TRBJ1-2; d_gene: NA; abundance: NA; v_gene: TRBV28; CDR3aa: CASSSTDSPGYGYTF; CDR3nt: TGTGCCAGCAGTTCAACGGACTCCCCGGGCTATGGCTACACCTTC
j_gene: TRBJ2-1; d_gene: NA; abundance: NA; v_gene: TRBV6-6; CDR3aa: CASSYWTAANEQFF; CDR3nt: TGTGCCAGCAGTTACTGGACAGCCGCCAATGAGCAGTTCTTC
j_gene: TRBJ2-3; d_gene: NA; abundance: NA; v_gene: TRBV10-1; CDR3aa: CASSVRREGTDTQYF; CDR3nt: TGCGCCAGCAGTGTCCGCAGGGAGGGCACAGATACGCAGTATTTT
j_gene: TRBJ1-2; d_gene: TRBD1; abundance: NA; v_gene: TRBV2; CDR3aa: CASSPGTEYYGYTF; CDR3nt: TGTGCCAGCAGTCCTGGGACAGAATACTATGGCTACACCTTC
j_gene: TRBJ1-1; d_gene: NA; abundance: NA; v_gene: TRBV9; CDR3aa: CAQSVEVREKWNTEAFF; CDR3nt: TGTGCCCAAAGCGTAGAAGTTCGAGAAAAATGGAACACTGAAGCTTTCTTT
j_gene: TRBJ2-7; d_gene: NA; abundance: NA; v_gene: TRBV6-5; CDR3aa: CASSYSVGKSYEQYF; CDR3nt: TGTGCCAGCAGTTACTCGGTCGGGAAATCCTACGAGCAGTACTTC
j_gene: TRBJ2-7; d_gene: TRBD2; abundance: NA; v_gene: TRBV28; CDR3aa: CASSLSSSGRGNEQYF; CDR3nt: TGTGCCAGCAGTTTAAGTTCTAGCGGGAGGGGTAACGAGCAGTACTTC
j_gene: TRBJ2-7; d_gene: TRBD2; abundance: NA; v_gene: TRBV28; CDR3aa: CASSSPGLGPYEQYF; CDR3nt: TGTGCCAGCAGTTCACCGGGACTAGGGCCATACGAGCAGTACTTC
j_gene: TRBJ2-2; d_gene: NA; abundance: NA; v_gene: TRBV30; CDR3aa: CAWSGGRANTGELFF; CDR3nt: TGTGCCTGGAGTGGAGGCAGGGCTAACACCGGGGAGCTGTTTTTT
j_gene: TRBJ2-1; d_gene: TRBD1; abundance: NA; v_gene: TRBV28; CDR3aa: CASREGQGFSYNEQFF; CDR3nt: TGTGCCAGCAGGGAGGGACAGGGGTTCTCCTACAATGAGCAGTTCTTC
j_gene: TRBJ2-6; d_gene: NA; abundance: NA; v_gene: TRBV10-3; CDR3aa: CAIKPSDSSGANVLTF; CDR3nt: TGTGCCATAAAACCTTCAGACAGCTCTGGGGCCAACGTCCTGACTTTC
j_gene: TRBJ1-1; d_gene: NA; abundance: NA; v_gene: TRBV28; CDR3aa: CASSWGLRRTEAFF; CDR3nt: TGTGCCAGCAGTTGGGGACTGCGAAGGACTGAAGCTTTCTTT
j_gene: TRBJ2-5; d_gene: NA; abundance: once; v_gene: TRBV18; CDR3aa: CASSPPAEETQYF; CDR3nt: TGTGCCAGCTCACCACCGGCAGAAGAGACCCAGTACTTC
j_gene: TRBJ2-5; d_gene: TRBD1; abundance: NA; v_gene: TRBV7-9; CDR3aa: CASSWTGGLVTQYF; CDR3nt: TGTGCCAGCAGCTGGACAGGGGGCCTGGTGACCCAGTACTTC
j_gene: TRBJ1-1; d_gene: NA; abundance: NA; v_gene: TRBV6-1; CDR3aa: CAGQSGTPNTEAFF; CDR3nt: TGTGCCGGACAGTCCGGGACACCGAACACTGAAGCTTTCTTT